A few counts support the clone carrying this T cell receptor beta chain. As yet, its antigen is unknown. A junction boundary mismatches the germline segment, possibly from a read error. All of the donors were Caucasians in good health. A single record per CDR3 protein comes from TCRdb applying MiXCR to the 5' RACE reads. Among under 300,000 distinct CDR3 sequences listed, roughly 12% were seen once. This specimen comes from a study of identical twins. Broader study findings: When twins shared out-of-frame alpha sequences, those sequences had excess low generation probability. Researchers caution that invariant MAIT and iNKT cells could partly confound zero-insertion analyses.

The CDR3 extends over 17 amino acids. Germline lookup yields CDR1 MNHEY and CDR2 SVGAGI. This sample also appeared in a second study, on yellow fever vaccine responses in identical twins.

The specimen sequenced was memory (CD45RO+) T cells sorted from blood. The receptor was isolated from a woman aged 18-30 years in good health. This chain uses TRBV6-5 with TRBJ1-5; 9 bases fit TRBD1. The CDR3 region has the DNA TGTTCCAGCAGTTACTCGATCCCGGGACAGGGAGATCAGCCCCAGCATTTT. This codes for CSSSYSIPGQGDQPQHF.